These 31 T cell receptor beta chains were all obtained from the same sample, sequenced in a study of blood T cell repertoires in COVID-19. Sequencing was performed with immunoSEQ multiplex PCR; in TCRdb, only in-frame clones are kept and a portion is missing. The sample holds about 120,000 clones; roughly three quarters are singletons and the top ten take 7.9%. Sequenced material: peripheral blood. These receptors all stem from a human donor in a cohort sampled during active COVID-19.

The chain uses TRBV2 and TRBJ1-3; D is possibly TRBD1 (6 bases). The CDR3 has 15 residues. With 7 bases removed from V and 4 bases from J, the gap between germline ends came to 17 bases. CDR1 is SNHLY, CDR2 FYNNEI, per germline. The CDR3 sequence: CASKEQGLSGNTIYF. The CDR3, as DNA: TGTGCCAGCAAGGAACAGGGCCTGTCCGGAAACACCATATATTTT.

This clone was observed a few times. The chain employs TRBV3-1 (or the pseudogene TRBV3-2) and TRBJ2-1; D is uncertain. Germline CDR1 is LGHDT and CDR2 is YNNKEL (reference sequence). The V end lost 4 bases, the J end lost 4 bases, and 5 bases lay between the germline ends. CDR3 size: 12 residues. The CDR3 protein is CASSPSYNEQFF. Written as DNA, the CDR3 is TGTGCCAGCAGCCCCTCTTACAATGAGCAGTTCTTC.

The CDR3 here is CASSPGLVGIQYF. The CDR3 bases are TGTGCCAGCAGCCCGGGACTAGTTGGCATTCAGTACTTC. This rearrangement joins TRBV5-6 to TRBJ2-4, with TRBD2 matching over 8 bases. This CDR3 has 13 residues. CDR1 is SGHDT, CDR2 YYEEEE, per germline. Trimming cost V 4 bases and J 9 bases; bases outside gene matches: 6.

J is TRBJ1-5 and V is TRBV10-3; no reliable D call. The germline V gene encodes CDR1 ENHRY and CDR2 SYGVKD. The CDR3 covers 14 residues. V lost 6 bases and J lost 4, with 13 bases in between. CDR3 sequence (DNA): TGTGCCATCAGAGGGTCAGCGGCAAATCAGCCCCAGCATTTT. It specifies CAIRGSAANQPQHF.

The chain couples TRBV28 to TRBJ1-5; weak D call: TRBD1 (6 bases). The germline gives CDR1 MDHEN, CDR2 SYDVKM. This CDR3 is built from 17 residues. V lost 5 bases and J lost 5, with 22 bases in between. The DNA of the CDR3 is TGTGCCAGCAGTGGGGGAGGGGGGGCGCGGACCGATCAGCCCCAGCATTTT. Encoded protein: CASSGGGGARTDQPQHF.

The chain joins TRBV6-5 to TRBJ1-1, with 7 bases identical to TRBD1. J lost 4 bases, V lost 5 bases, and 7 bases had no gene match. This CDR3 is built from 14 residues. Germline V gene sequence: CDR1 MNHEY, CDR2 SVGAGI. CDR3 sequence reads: CASSLRRDSTEAFF. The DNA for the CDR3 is TGTGCCAGCAGTCTCCGGAGGGACAGCACTGAAGCTTTCTTT.

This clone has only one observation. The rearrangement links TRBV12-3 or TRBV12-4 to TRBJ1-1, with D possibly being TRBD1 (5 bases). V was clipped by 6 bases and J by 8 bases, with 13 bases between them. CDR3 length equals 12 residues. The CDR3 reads CASSPDSEEAFF. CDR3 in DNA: TGTGCCAGCAGCCCCGACAGTGAAGAAGCTTTCTTT.

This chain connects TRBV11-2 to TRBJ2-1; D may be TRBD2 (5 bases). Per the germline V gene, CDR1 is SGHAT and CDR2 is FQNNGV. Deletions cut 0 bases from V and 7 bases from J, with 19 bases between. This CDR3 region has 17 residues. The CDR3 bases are TGTGCCAGCAGCTTAGATCTTGCGGGCCCCCGAAAGAATGAGCAGTTCTTC. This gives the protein CASSLDLAGPRKNEQFF.

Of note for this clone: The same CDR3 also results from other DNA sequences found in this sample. CDR3 protein: CASSFSGTEAFF. CDR3 coding DNA: TGTGCCAGCAGCTTTAGTGGCACTGAAGCTTTCTTT. This chain uses TRBV7-9 with TRBJ1-1; no definite D call. Trimming took 3 bases from V and 4 from J, leaving 6 bases between them. Germline CDR1 reads SEHNR; CDR2 reads FQNEAQ (reference sequence). The CDR3 contains 12 residues.

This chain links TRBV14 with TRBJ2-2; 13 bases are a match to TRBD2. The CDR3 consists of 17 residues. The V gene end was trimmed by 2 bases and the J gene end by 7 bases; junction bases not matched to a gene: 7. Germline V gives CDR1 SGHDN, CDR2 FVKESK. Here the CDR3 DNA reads TGTGCCAGCAGCCAACAACTAGCGGGAGGGCCCGGCGGGGAGCTGTTTTTT. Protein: CASSQQLAGGPGGELFF.

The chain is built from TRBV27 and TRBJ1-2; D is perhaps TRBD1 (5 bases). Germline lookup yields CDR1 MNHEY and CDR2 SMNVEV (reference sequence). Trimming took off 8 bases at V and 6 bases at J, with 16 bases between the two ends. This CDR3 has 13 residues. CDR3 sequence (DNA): TGTGCCAGCGTCGGTAGGGAGGGGCATGGCTACACCTTC. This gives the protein CASVGREGHGYTF.

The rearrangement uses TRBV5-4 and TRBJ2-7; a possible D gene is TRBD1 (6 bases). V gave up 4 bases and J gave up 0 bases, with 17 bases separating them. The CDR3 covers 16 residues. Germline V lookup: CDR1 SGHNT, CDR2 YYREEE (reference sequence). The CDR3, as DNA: TGTGCCAGCAGCCCCGGCGCGACAGGCCTCTCCTACGAGCAGTACTTC. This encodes CASSPGATGLSYEQYF.

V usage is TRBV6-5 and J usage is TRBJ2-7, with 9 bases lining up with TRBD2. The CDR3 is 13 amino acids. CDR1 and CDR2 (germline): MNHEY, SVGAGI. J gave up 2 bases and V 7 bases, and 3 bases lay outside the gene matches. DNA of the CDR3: TGTGCCAGCAAAATAGCGGGAGCCTACGAGCAGTACTTC. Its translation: CASKIAGAYEQYF.

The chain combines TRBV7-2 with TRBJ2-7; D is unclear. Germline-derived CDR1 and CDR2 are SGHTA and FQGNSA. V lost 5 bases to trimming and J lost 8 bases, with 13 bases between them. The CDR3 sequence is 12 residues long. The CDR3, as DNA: TGTGCCAGCAGCAGAACTCTCCTCCAGCAGTACTTC. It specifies CASSRTLLQQYF.

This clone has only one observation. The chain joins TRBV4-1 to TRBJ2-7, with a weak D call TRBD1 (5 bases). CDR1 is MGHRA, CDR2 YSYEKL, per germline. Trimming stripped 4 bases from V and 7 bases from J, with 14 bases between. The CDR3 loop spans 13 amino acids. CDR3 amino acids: CASSPRGPGEQYF. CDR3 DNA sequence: TGCGCCAGCAGCCCAAGGGGCCCCGGGGAGCAGTACTTC.

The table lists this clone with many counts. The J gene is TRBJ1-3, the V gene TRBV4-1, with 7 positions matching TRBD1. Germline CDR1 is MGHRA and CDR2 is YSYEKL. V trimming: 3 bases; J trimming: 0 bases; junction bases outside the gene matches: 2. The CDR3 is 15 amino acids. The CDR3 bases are TGCGCCAGCAGCCAGACAGGGCTCTCTGGAAACACCATATATTTT. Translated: CASSQTGLSGNTIYF.

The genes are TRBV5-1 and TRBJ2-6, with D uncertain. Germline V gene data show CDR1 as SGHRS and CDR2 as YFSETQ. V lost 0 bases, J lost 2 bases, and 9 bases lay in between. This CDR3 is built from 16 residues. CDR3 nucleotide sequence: TGCGCCAGCAGCTTGGGGCAGGAAGCTGGGGCCAACGTCCTGACTTTC. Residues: CASSLGQEAGANVLTF.

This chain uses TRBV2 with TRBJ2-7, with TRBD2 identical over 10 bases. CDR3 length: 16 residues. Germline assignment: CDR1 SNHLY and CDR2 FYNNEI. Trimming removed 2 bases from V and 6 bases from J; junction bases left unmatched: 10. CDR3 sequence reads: CASSELGGAGGPEQYF. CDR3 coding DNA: TGTGCCAGCAGTGAACTTGGAGGAGCGGGAGGGCCCGAGCAGTACTTC. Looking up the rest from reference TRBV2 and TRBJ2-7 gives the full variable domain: EPEVTQTPSHQVTQMGQEVILRCVPISNHLYFYWYRQILGQKVEFLVSFYNNEISEKSEIFDDQFSVERPDGSNFTLKIRSTKLEDSAMYFCASSELGGAGGPEQYFGPGTRLTVT.

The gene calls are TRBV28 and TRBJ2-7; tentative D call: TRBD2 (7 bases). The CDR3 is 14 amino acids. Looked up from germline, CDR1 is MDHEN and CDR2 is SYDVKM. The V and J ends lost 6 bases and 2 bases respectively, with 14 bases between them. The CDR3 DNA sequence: TGTGCCAGCAGGGGGGGGCAGTATGCCTACGAGCAGTACTTC. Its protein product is CASRGGQYAYEQYF.

In DNA, the CDR3 is TGCAGCGTTGAGCTGGCCAACTATGGCTACACCTTC. It encodes CSVELANYGYTF. The V gene is TRBV29-1, the J gene TRBJ1-2; D is undetermined. CDR1 and CDR2 from the germline V gene are SQVTM and ANQGSEA. Between the trimmed V and J ends, which lost 3 bases and 2 bases, there was a span of 7 bases. CDR3 size: 12 residues.

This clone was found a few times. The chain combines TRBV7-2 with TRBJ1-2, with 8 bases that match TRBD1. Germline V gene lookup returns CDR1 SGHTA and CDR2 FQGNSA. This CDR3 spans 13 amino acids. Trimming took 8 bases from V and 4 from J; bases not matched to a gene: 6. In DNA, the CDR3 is TGTGCCAGCGGCGCAGGGGGCGGCTATGGCTACACCTTC. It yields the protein CASGAGGGYGYTF.

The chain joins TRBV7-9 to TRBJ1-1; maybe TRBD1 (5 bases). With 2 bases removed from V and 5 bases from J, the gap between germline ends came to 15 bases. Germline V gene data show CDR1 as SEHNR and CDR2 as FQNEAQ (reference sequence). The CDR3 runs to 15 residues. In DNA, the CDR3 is TGTGCCAGCAGCTTAAAGGGGCAGGGAGGGACTGAAGCTTTCTTT. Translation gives CASSLKGQGGTEAFF.

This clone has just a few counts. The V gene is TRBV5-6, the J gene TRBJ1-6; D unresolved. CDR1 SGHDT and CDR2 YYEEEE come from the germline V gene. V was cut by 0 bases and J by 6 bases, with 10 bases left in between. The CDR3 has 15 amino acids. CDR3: CASSLALGSNSPLHF. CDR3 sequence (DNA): TGTGCCAGCAGCTTGGCCCTGGGGAGTAATTCACCCCTCCACTTT.

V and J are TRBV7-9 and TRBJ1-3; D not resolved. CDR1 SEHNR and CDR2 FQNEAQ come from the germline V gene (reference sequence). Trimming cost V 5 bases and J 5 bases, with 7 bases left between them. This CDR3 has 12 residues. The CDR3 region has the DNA TGTGCCAGCAGCCCCGCTAGAAACACCATATATTTT. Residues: CASSPARNTIYF.

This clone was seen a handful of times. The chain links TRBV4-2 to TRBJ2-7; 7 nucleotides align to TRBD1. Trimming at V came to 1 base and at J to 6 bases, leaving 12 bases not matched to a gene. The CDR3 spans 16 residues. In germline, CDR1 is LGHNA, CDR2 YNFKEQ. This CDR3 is CASSQGVLLGDSEQYF. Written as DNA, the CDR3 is TGTGCCAGCAGCCAAGGGGTGCTCCTAGGGGACAGCGAGCAGTACTTC.

CDR3 protein: CASSKVVGQTSLEQYF. CDR3 sequence (DNA): TGTGCCAGCAGCAAGGTAGTGGGACAGACATCTCTCGAGCAGTACTTC. The V and J genes are TRBV7-9 and TRBJ2-7; 7 nucleotides line up with TRBD1. The CDR3 runs 16 residues. CDR1 and CDR2 (germline): SEHNR, FQNEAQ (reference sequence). V was pared by 5 bases and J by 6 bases, with 16 bases of the junction left unmatched. The whole variable domain, remainder taken from reference TRBV7-9 and TRBJ2-7, is DTGVSQNPRHKITKRGQNVTFRCDPISEHNRLYWYRQTLGQGPEFLTYFQNEAQLEKSRLLSDRFSAERPKGSFSTLEIQRTEQGDSAMYLCASSKVVGQTSLEQYFGPGTRLTVT.

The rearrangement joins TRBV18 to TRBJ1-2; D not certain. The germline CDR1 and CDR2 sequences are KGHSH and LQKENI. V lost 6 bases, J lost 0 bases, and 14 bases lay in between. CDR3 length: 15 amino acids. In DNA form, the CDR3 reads TGTGCCAGCTCCCCGCCCGGAGGAGCTAACTATGGCTACACCTTC. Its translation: CASSPPGGANYGYTF. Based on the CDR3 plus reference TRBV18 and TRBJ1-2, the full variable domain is NAGVMQNPRHLVRRRGQEARLRCSPMKGHSHVYWYRQLPEEGLKFMVYLQKENIIDESGMPKERFSAEFPKEGPSILRIQQVVRGDSAAYFCASSPPGGANYGYTFGSGTRLTVV.

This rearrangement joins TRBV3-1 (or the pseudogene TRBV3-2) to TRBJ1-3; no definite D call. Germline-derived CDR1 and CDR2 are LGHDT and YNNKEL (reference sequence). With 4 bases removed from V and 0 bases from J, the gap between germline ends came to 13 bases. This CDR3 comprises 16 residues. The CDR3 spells CASSLRTGSSGNTIYF. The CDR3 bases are TGTGCCAGCAGCCTACGGACGGGGAGCTCTGGAAACACCATATATTTT.

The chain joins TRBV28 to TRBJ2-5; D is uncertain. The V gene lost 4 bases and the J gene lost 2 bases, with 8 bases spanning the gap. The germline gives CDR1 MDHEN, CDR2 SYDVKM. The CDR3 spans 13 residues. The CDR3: CASSSSAQETQYF. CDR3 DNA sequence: TGTGCCAGCAGTTCGTCAGCGCAAGAGACCCAGTACTTC.

This CDR3 is CASSQDFRRQGPGEAFF. The CDR3 DNA is TGTGCCAGCAGCCAAGACTTCCGTCGGCAGGGGCCCGGGGAAGCTTTCTTT. V usage is TRBV3-1 (or the pseudogene TRBV3-2) and J usage is TRBJ1-1, with D possibly being TRBD1 (6 bases). The CDR3 covers 17 residues. V lost 0 bases to trimming and J lost 8 bases, with 22 bases between them. In germline, CDR1 is LGHDT, CDR2 YNNKEL (reference sequence).

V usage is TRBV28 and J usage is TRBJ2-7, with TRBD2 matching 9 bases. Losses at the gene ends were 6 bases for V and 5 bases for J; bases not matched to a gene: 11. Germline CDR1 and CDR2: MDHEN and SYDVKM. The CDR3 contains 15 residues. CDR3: CASSLIIAGANEQYF. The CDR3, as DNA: TGTGCCAGCAGCTTAATCATAGCGGGAGCGAACGAGCAGTACTTC.